One and the same sample provided the 23 T cell receptor beta chains below, sequenced in a study of cytomegalovirus exposure and HLA in healthy donors. Use of 60 Vbeta and 13 Jbeta primers characterized the PCR. This table comes from immunoSEQ multiplex PCR, and its TCRdb copy is limited to in-frame clones, with some not included. The repertoire holds around 150,000 clones, with roughly 73% as singletons. Material: PBMCs. Receptors originate from a woman aged 40 to 50 in good health and CMV-seropositive.

CDR3 amino acids: CASGSQEKINYGYTF. In nucleotides, the CDR3 is TGTGCCAGCGGATCACAGGAGAAAATTAACTATGGCTACACCTTC. J is TRBJ1-2 and V is TRBV28; TRBD1 might be the D (5 bases). V was clipped by 8 bases and J by 1 base, with 17 bases between them. CDR1 and CDR2 from the germline V gene are MDHEN and SYDVKM. The CDR3 covers 15 residues.

The V and J genes are TRBV18 and TRBJ2-5, with 9 bases lining up with TRBD1. V was clipped by 1 base and J by 5 bases; unmatched bases: 5. CDR3 length equals 15 residues. Germline CDR1 reads KGHSH; CDR2 reads LQKENI. The CDR3 nucleotides read TGTGCCAGCTCACCACTACAGGGGGCAGGGGAGACCCAGTACTTC. Amino acids: CASSPLQGAGETQYF.

DNA for the CDR3: TGCGCCAGCAGCCAAGATAGCGGGAGACGGGAGCAGTACTTC. Protein sequence: CASSQDSGRREQYF. The chain uses TRBV4-3 and TRBJ2-7, with 9 bases fitting TRBD2. The CDR3 has 14 amino acids. Germline CDR1 LGHNA, CDR2 YSLEER. After removal of 0 bases from V and 7 bases from J, the junction contained 4 bases not matched to a gene.

The chain recombines TRBV2 with TRBJ2-5, with D possibly TRBD1 on 6 matching bases. The V end lost 3 bases, the J end lost 5 bases, and 16 bases lay between the germline ends. Per the germline V gene, CDR1 is SNHLY and CDR2 is FYNNEI. CDR3 length equals 15 residues. CDR3 amino acids: CASSDGGHPTETQYF. The CDR3 coding sequence is TGTGCCAGCAGTGATGGGGGACACCCAACCGAGACCCAGTACTTC.

The V and J genes are TRBV5-1 and TRBJ2-5; a possible D gene is TRBD1 (6 bases). Deletions cut 0 bases from V and 5 bases from J, with 11 bases between. The germline gives CDR1 SGHRS, CDR2 YFSETQ. The CDR3 contains 14 residues. CDR3 DNA: TGCGCCAGCAGCTTGGGACAGGATAGGGAGACCCAGTACTTC. Amino acids: CASSLGQDRETQYF.

On this clone: One junction end does not reproduce the germline sequence, and a read error may be involved. The rearrangement links TRBV7-7 to TRBJ2-5, with unresolved D. Germline loops: CDR1 SSHAT, CDR2 FNYEAQ (reference sequence). This CDR3 comprises 13 residues. The CDR3 region is CASSSLEQETQYF. The DNA of the CDR3 is TGTGCTAGCAGCTCTCTAGAACAAGAGACCCAGTACTTC.

Only one count was recorded for this clone. The gene calls are TRBV19 and TRBJ1-2; a weak D match, TRBD1 (5 bases). Deletions cut 5 bases from V and 8 bases from J, with 21 bases between. From germline, CDR1 is LNHDA and CDR2 SQIVND (reference sequence). This CDR3 comprises 15 residues. In DNA, the CDR3 is TGTGCCAGTAGTTTGACAGCACAACTATCTGGAGGCTACACCTTC. It encodes CASSLTAQLSGGYTF.

This chain links TRBV19 with TRBJ2-1, with 11 nucleotides matching TRBD2. Germline CDR1 reads LNHDA; CDR2 reads SQIVND (reference sequence). The CDR3 length is 14 residues. J gave up 7 bases and V 2 bases, and 1 base lay outside the gene matches. The CDR3 region has the DNA TGTGCCAGTAGTATACTAGCGGGGGGAAATGAGCAGTTCTTC. It yields the protein CASSILAGGNEQFF.

V usage is TRBV7-2 and J usage is TRBJ2-7; D not resolved. V was pared by 5 bases and J by 6 bases, with 8 bases between. This CDR3 contains 11 residues. CDR1 and CDR2 from the germline V gene are SGHTA and FQGNSA. Here the CDR3 DNA reads TGTGCCAGCAGCATCGGCGGCGAGCAGTACTTC. It yields the protein CASSIGGEQYF.

This chain uses TRBV9 with TRBJ2-1; 8 bases are shared with TRBD1. This CDR3 region has 15 residues. The trim removed 3 bases at V and 7 bases at J, leaving 9 bases unmatched. CDR1 SGDLS and CDR2 YYNGEE come from the germline V gene. CDR3 sequence (DNA): TGTGCCAGCAGCGGAGGACAGGGATGGGGGAATGAGCAGTTCTTC. Translation gives CASSGGQGWGNEQFF.

The CDR3, as DNA: TGTGCCAGCAGCTTAGCGAAAGGGAGCAACACTGAAGCTTTCTTT. It specifies CASSLAKGSNTEAFF. The chain combines TRBV11-3 with TRBJ1-1; D unresolved. The V end was cut by 1 base, the J end by 2 bases, with 11 bases between. CDR1 is SGHNT and CDR2 is YENEEA in the germline V gene. The CDR3 is made up of 15 amino acids.

The rearrangement uses TRBV30 and TRBJ1-1, with D possibly matching TRBD1 (5 bases). V was cut by 4 bases and J by 1 base, with 22 bases left in between. The CDR3 extends over 17 amino acids. Germline loops: CDR1 GTSNPN, CDR2 SVGIG (reference sequence). CDR3 coding DNA: TGTGCCTGGACCCCCATATACAGGCCTTTCTGGAACACTGAAGCTTTCTTT. Protein sequence: CAWTPIYRPFWNTEAFF.

This clone was observed once. The gene calls are TRBV5-1 and TRBJ2-7; weak D call: TRBD2 (5 bases). This CDR3 contains 13 residues. CDR1 and CDR2 from the germline V gene are SGHRS and YFSETQ. V was pared by 4 bases and J by 5 bases, with 13 bases between. The CDR3 coding sequence is TGCGCCAGCAGCCCAGCCCTCGGGAACGAGCAGTACTTC. Protein: CASSPALGNEQYF.

In DNA, the CDR3 is TGCGCCAGCAGCCCCCCCCCGGCAGAAGACAGAGGCACCTCCTACGAGCAGTACTTC. This sequence encodes CASSPPPAEDRGTSYEQYF. This sequence joins TRBV23-1 and TRBJ2-7; possible D gene TRBD1, 5 bases. TRBV23-1 is annotated as an ORF whose role is uncertain. V shed 6 bases and J shed 0 bases, with 27 bases lying between them. The CDR3 loop spans 19 amino acids.

The V call is TRBV6-6, the J call TRBJ1-2, with D possibly matching TRBD1 (5 bases). V was shortened by 5 bases and J by 1 base, with 14 bases between the two germline ends. This CDR3 region has 15 residues. CDR1 is MNHNY and CDR2 is SVGAGI in the germline V gene (reference sequence). CDR3 loop: CASSTTGGGNYGYTF. Here the CDR3 DNA reads TGTGCCAGCAGTACAACCGGGGGGGGTAACTATGGCTACACCTTC.

The chain recombines TRBV5-1 with TRBJ2-1; 11 bases fit TRBD1. With V trimmed by 0 bases and J by 8 bases, 7 bases remained unmatched. Germline CDR1 is SGHRS and CDR2 is YFSETQ. The CDR3 is 16 amino acids. DNA of the CDR3: TGCGCCAGCAGCTTGGGAGGACGGACAGGGGGCGATGAGCAGTTCTTC. It is translated as CASSLGGRTGGDEQFF.

J is TRBJ2-6 and V is TRBV29-1, with D uncertain. Between the trimmed V and J ends, which lost 6 bases and 0 bases, there was a span of 12 bases. This CDR3 has 15 amino acids. CDR1 and CDR2 from the germline V gene are SQVTM and ANQGSEA. This chain's CDR3 is CSVRSIFSGANVLTF. In DNA, the CDR3 is TGCAGCGTGAGGAGTATATTCTCTGGGGCCAACGTCCTGACTTTC.

The rearrangement links TRBV6-1 to TRBJ1-5, with TRBD1 as a possible D gene (6 bases). Per germline, CDR1 MNHNS and CDR2 SASEGT. V lost 3 bases to trimming and J lost 5 bases, with 11 bases between them. This CDR3 region has 14 residues. The CDR3 reads CASSDGQTYQPQHF. CDR3 nucleotides: TGTGCCAGCAGTGACGGACAGACATATCAGCCCCAGCATTTT.

CDR3 region: CASSETGAVTGGYTF. Here the CDR3 DNA reads TGTGCCAGCAGTGAGACTGGAGCCGTGACGGGAGGCTACACCTTC. The rearrangement uses TRBV6-1 and TRBJ1-2, with unresolved D. V was shortened by 3 bases and J by 8 bases, with 19 bases between the two germline ends. The germline V gene encodes CDR1 MNHNS and CDR2 SASEGT. The CDR3 is 15 amino acids.

The chain couples TRBV2 to TRBJ2-3; D is unresolved. The CDR3 loop spans 16 amino acids. Trimming left V 5 bases short and J 8 bases short, with 23 bases between. The germline gives CDR1 SNHLY, CDR2 FYNNEI. CDR3 nucleotide sequence: TGTGCCAGCAGTCCGACTCCTCCGATGGGTGGGTCTACGCAGTATTTT. This encodes CASSPTPPMGGSTQYF.

To note about this clone: Other DNA sequences within the sample encode an identical CDR3. This chain joins TRBV27 and TRBJ1-2; 7 bases are shared with TRBD1. CDR1 and CDR2 (germline): MNHEY, SMNVEV (reference sequence). With 7 bases clipped from V and 7 bases from J, the junction kept 15 bases outside the gene matches. This CDR3 has 15 amino acids. CDR3 sequence: CASKSSGQAGAGYTF. CDR3 bases: TGTGCCAGCAAATCGAGCGGACAGGCGGGCGCTGGCTACACCTTC.

This rearrangement joins TRBV27 to TRBJ1-2; TRBD1 matches at 7 bases. CDR1 is MNHEY and CDR2 is SMNVEV in the germline V gene (reference sequence). CDR3 length: 15 residues. J gave up 8 bases and V 5 bases, and 14 bases lay outside the gene matches. The CDR3 region is CASSRLNRDRKGYTF. The CDR3 nucleotides are TGTGCCAGCAGTCGCTTAAACCGGGACAGAAAAGGCTACACCTTC.

This clone was seen just once. V is TRBV7-2 and J is TRBJ2-5, with TRBD1 matching over 8 bases. V lost 5 bases to trimming and J lost 5 bases; unmatched junction nucleotides: 10. CDR3 length: 15 residues. Looked up from germline, CDR1 is SGHTA and CDR2 is FQGNSA. DNA for the CDR3: TGTGCCAGCAGCCCAAGGACAGGGTTGGAGGAGACCCAGTACTTC. This encodes CASSPRTGLEETQYF.